These 17 T cell receptor beta chains were sequenced from one sample in a study of T cell repertoires in cytomegalovirus infection. These TCRs are of unknown antigen specificity. From the reads, TCRdb called clonotypes with MiXCR, one entry per CDR3 protein. This table holds around 570,000 distinct CDR3 sequences, 40% found once. Sequencing was performed on cultured PBMCs, taken from culture after CMV antigen stimulation. These receptors all stem from a human donor in good health (CMV status not recorded). Some clones in this sample may be carry-over from other donors' samples.

The CDR3: CSARVGGGWTQAQYF. In DNA, the CDR3 is TGCAGTGCTAGAGTAGGAGGTGGGTGGACCCAGGCGCAGTATTTT. This rearrangement joins TRBV20-1 to TRBJ2-3, with a tentative D call TRBD2 (5 bases). CDR3 length: 15 amino acids. Germline V gene data show CDR1 as DFQATT and CDR2 as SNEGSKA (reference sequence). The V gene lost 1 base and the J gene lost 10 bases, with 21 bases spanning the gap.

The chain has TRBV20-1 and TRBJ2-1; D unclear. The CDR3 is 13 amino acids. Trimming stripped 1 base from V and 7 bases from J, with 11 bases between. CDR1 and CDR2 from the germline V gene are DFQATT and SNEGSKA (reference sequence). CDR3 bases: TGCAGTGCTAGAGTTATGCTAGGAAATGAGCAGTTCTTC. Its protein product is CSARVMLGNEQFF.

The chain has TRBV6-5 and TRBJ1-6, with TRBD1 identical over 9 bases. This CDR3 is built from 18 residues. CDR1 is MNHEY, CDR2 SVGAGI, per germline. V shed 6 bases and J 0 bases; nucleotides not matched to a gene: 9. The DNA for the CDR3 is TGTGCCAGCAGCTGGGGACAGGGAGAGGGCTCCTATAATTCACCCCTCCACTTT. This gives the protein CASSWGQGEGSYNSPLHF.

In its sample, this clonotype was seen a few times. V and J are TRBV6-1 and TRBJ2-7; D unresolved. Trimming cost V 2 bases and J 7 bases, with 15 bases left between them. Germline CDR1 is MNHNS and CDR2 is SASEGT. The CDR3 loop spans 14 amino acids. CDR3 DNA sequence: TGTGCCAGCAGTGAAACGGCAGAGCCCCAAGAGCAGTACTTC. It translates to CASSETAEPQEQYF.

This chain links TRBV4-1 with TRBJ2-2, with D possibly TRBD2 on 6 matching bases. The CDR3 is 14 amino acids. V lost 1 base, J lost 7 bases, and 10 bases lay in between. Germline V CDR1 and CDR2: MGHRA, YSYEKL. The CDR3 DNA follows: TGCGCCAGCAGCCAAGTACTAGCTGGCGGGGAGCTGTTTTTT. This encodes CASSQVLAGGELFF.

Only a few counts were recorded for this clonotype. The chain has TRBV25-1 and TRBJ2-1, with 13 bases identical to TRBD2. Germline-derived CDR1 and CDR2 are MGHDK and SYGVNS. The ends lost 2 bases at V and 7 bases at J; junction bases unmatched: 2. The CDR3 consists of 15 residues. As DNA, the CDR3 is TGTGCCAGCAGTGAAGCGGGACTAGCGGGGAATGAGCAGTTCTTC. It codes for CASSEAGLAGNEQFF.

The rearrangement uses TRBV11-2 and TRBJ1-1; a possible D gene is TRBD1 (6 bases). V was cut by 4 bases and J by 9 bases, with 21 bases left in between. Per germline, CDR1 SGHAT and CDR2 FQNNGV. This CDR3 spans 15 amino acids. The CDR3, as DNA: TGTGCCAGCAGCTCGGCCGGGGGGGGGCGTTTGAAAGCTTTCTTT. This translates into CASSSAGGGRLKAFF. Full variable domain (outside the CDR3, taken from reference TRBV11-2 and TRBJ1-1): EAGVAQSPRYKIIEKRQSVAFWCNPISGHATLYWYQQILGQGPKLLIQFQNNGVVDDSQLPKDRFSAERLKGVDSTLKIQPAKLEDSAVYLCASSSAGGGRLKAFFGQGTRLTVV.

The rearrangement uses TRBV18 and TRBJ2-7, with 7 bases matching TRBD1. V was clipped by 0 bases and J by 5 bases; unmatched bases: 7. The CDR3 is made up of 15 amino acids. The V gene's germline CDR1 is KGHSH and CDR2 LQKENI. CDR3 DNA: TGTGCCAGCTCACCACCGGGACAGACCCTAGACGAGCAGTACTTC. Its translation: CASSPPGQTLDEQYF.

The chain uses TRBV7-2 and TRBJ1-4; D not certain. CDR1 SGHTA and CDR2 FQGNSA come from the germline V gene. The CDR3 covers 14 residues. Trimming removed 3 bases at V and 6 bases at J, with 11 bases between. The CDR3 protein is CASSFKGTHEKLFF. CDR3 DNA sequence: TGTGCCAGCAGCTTCAAGGGTACACATGAAAAACTGTTTTTT.

This clonotype was detected only a few times. V usage is TRBV18 and J usage is TRBJ1-1; D gene ambiguous. Deletions cut 1 base from V and 1 base from J, with 10 bases between. This CDR3 has 15 amino acids. The V gene's germline CDR1 is KGHSH and CDR2 LQKENI. DNA of the CDR3: TGTGCCAGCTCACCACACTCGGGGAGGAACACTGAAGCTTTCTTT. Translating gives CASSPHSGRNTEAFF.

The V call is TRBV18, the J call TRBJ2-5; D gene ambiguous. The ends were cut back, 3 bases at V and 5 bases at J, with 13 bases in the middle. The CDR3 is 14 residues long. Germline loops: CDR1 KGHSH, CDR2 LQKENI. CDR3: CASSPRPSKETQYF. In DNA form, the CDR3 reads TGTGCCAGCTCACCCCGACCGAGCAAGGAGACCCAGTACTTC.

The sample holds one count of this clonotype. The V gene is TRBV27, the J gene TRBJ1-2; D not resolved. The germline gives CDR1 MNHEY, CDR2 SMNVEV (reference sequence). Trimming pared 5 bases from V and 2 bases from J, leaving 9 bases between. The CDR3 consists of 13 residues. The CDR3 loop reads CASSQKHNYGYTF. In DNA, the CDR3 is TGTGCCAGCAGTCAGAAACACAACTATGGCTACACCTTC.

The chain has TRBV5-8 and TRBJ1-1; D not certain. V was pared by 2 bases and J by 3 bases, with 17 bases between. The CDR3 has 16 amino acids. Germline assignment: CDR1 SGHTS and CDR2 YDEGEE. CDR3 nucleotide sequence: TGTGCCAGCAGCTTTAAGACATACTACGGGGACACTGAAGCTTTCTTT. Residues: CASSFKTYYGDTEAFF.

This chain connects TRBV7-8 to TRBJ2-3, with 8 bases aligning to TRBD2. The V and J ends lost 6 bases and 10 bases, in that order; junction bases with no gene match: 3. CDR1 and CDR2 (germline): SGHVS, FQNEAQ. CDR3 length: 11 amino acids. CDR3 sequence reads: CASSRSGAQYF. The CDR3 region has the DNA TGTGCCAGCAGTCGTAGCGGGGCGCAGTATTTT.

This clonotype has a handful of counts. This chain links TRBV6-6 with TRBJ2-2, with 11 positions matching TRBD1. The CDR3 covers 16 residues. CDR1 is MNHNY, CDR2 SVGAGI, per germline (reference sequence). Losses at the gene ends were 2 bases for V and 6 bases for J; bases not matched to a gene: 5. This CDR3 reads CASSYAGQGAAGELFF. In DNA, the CDR3 is TGTGCCAGCAGTTACGCCGGACAGGGGGCGGCCGGGGAGCTGTTTTTT.

This clonotype turned up a few times. The chain has TRBV5-1 and TRBJ2-1; 14 nucleotides agree with TRBD2. V trimming: 4 bases; J trimming: 8 bases; junction bases outside the gene matches: 8. CDR1 and CDR2 (germline): SGHRS, YFSETQ. This CDR3 is built from 16 residues. CDR3: CASSPGLAGDVDEQFF. The CDR3 DNA follows: TGCGCCAGCAGCCCGGGACTAGCGGGAGATGTGGATGAGCAGTTCTTC.

The CDR3 sequence: CASSLRDRGYDEQYF. As DNA, the CDR3 is TGTGCCAGCAGCTTAAGGGACAGGGGCTACGACGAGCAGTACTTC. V and J are TRBV7-2 and TRBJ2-7; 10 nucleotides line up with TRBD1. The germline V gene has CDR1 SGHTA and CDR2 FQGNSA. With 2 bases clipped from V and 5 bases from J, the junction kept 6 bases outside the gene matches. This CDR3 is built from 15 residues.